This TCR beta chain emerged from a study of blood T cell repertoires in COVID-19. Study-level information: Both acute and convalescent COVID-19 samples were obtained from the United States, Italy and Spain.

Germline loops: CDR1 SGHRS, CDR2 YFSETQ. The CDR3 has 16 residues. Unmatched junction bases numbered 3, after V lost 2 bases and J lost 0 bases. Living in 24 US areas, the participants were between roughly 18 and 95 years of age. Assay used: immunoSEQ multiplex PCR; TCRdb lists only in-frame clones, some missing. This sample has over 200,000 clones, with around 84% found just once. The sample was PBMCs or T cells enriched from blood (not recorded which). The chain uses TRBV5-1 and TRBJ2-7, with 12 bases aligning to TRBD2. The receptor was derived from a man aged 18 to 30 who had recovered from COVID-19. The DNA of the CDR3 is TGCGCCAGCAGCTTTACTAGCGGGAGGACCTCCTACGAGCAGTACTTC. Translated, it gives CASSFTSGRTSYEQYF.